This TCR beta chain stems from a study of glioma-infiltrating T cells after dendritic cell vaccination. This clone was detected a few times. With 1 base removed from V and 0 bases from J, the gap between germline ends came to 23 bases. Germline lookup yields CDR1 SGHNT and CDR2 YENEEA. This CDR3 comprises 20 residues. The data were produced by immunoSEQ multiplex PCR, yet TCRdb's version contains in-frame clones alone and is incomplete. The table lists around 100,000 clones, approximately 80% of them singletons. The source of this sequence is a human donor with glioblastoma. This material consisted of blood, taken before dendritic cell vaccination. The genes are TRBV11-3 and TRBJ2-3, with TRBD2 as a possible D gene (7 bases). The CDR3 region has the DNA TGTGCCAGCAGCTTAGTGGCGGGGGCGCTTAGTTTATTTAGCACAGATACGCAGTATTTT. Amino acid sequence: CASSLVAGALSLFSTDTQYF.